Below, 13 T cell receptor beta chains from the same sample are listed, as sequenced in a study of PD-1 blockade in classical Hodgkin lymphoma. The assay was immunoSEQ multiplex PCR, and TCRdb's table has in-frame clones only and misses some. The repertoire has roughly 41,000 clones, about 86% of them found once; the top ten carry around 7.7%. Every patient had relapsed following autologous stem cell transplantation, and cohorts differed in brentuximab vedotin exposure. The starting material was peripheral blood mononuclear cells (PBMCs), obtained before the second cycle of nivolumab. The source is a human donor with classical Hodgkin lymphoma.

The chain couples TRBV6-5 to TRBJ2-7; D gene unclear. This CDR3 contains 13 residues. The germline CDR1 and CDR2 sequences are MNHEY and SVGAGI. The V end lost 5 bases, the J end lost 0 bases, and 8 bases lay between the germline ends. The CDR3: CASSPQPSYEQYF. The CDR3 coding sequence is TGTGCCAGCAGTCCCCAGCCCTCCTACGAGCAGTACTTC.

CDR3 sequence (DNA): TGTGCCATCAGTGAACCCGGGGCTGGAACCTACGAGCAGTACTTC. This gives the protein CAISEPGAGTYEQYF. This chain connects TRBV10-3 to TRBJ2-7, with D perhaps being TRBD1 or TRBD2 (5 bases each). The V end lost 3 bases, the J end lost 2 bases, and 14 bases lay between the germline ends. This CDR3 spans 15 amino acids. Germline-derived CDR1 and CDR2 are ENHRY and SYGVKD.

This chain uses TRBV6-5 with TRBJ1-3, with 7 bases identical to TRBD1. The ends lost 0 bases at V and 4 bases at J; junction bases unmatched: 6. The CDR3 extends over 16 amino acids. Germline V CDR1 and CDR2: MNHEY, SVGAGI. In DNA, the CDR3 is TGTGCCAGCAGTTACTCCTTGACAGGGAGCGGAAACACCATATATTTT. It translates to CASSYSLTGSGNTIYF.

The sample holds a few counts of this clone. The chain couples TRBV14 to TRBJ1-1; TRBD1 is a possible D gene (5 bases). CDR3 length equals 14 residues. The germline CDR1 and CDR2 sequences are SGHDN and FVKESK. V was trimmed by 4 bases and J by 5 bases, leaving 14 bases between them. The CDR3 here is CASSPRVGGTEAFF. CDR3 DNA: TGTGCCAGCAGCCCCCGGGTCGGGGGGACTGAAGCTTTCTTT.

The chain recombines TRBV10-2 with TRBJ2-7, with TRBD2 matching 13 bases. V lost 7 bases, J lost 2 bases, and 2 bases stayed unmatched. Germline lookup yields CDR1 WSHSY and CDR2 SAAADI. The CDR3 contains 14 residues. The CDR3 loop is CASTGLAGPYEQYF. The CDR3, as DNA: TGCGCCAGCACGGGACTAGCGGGACCCTACGAGCAGTACTTC.

The chain couples TRBV7-2 to TRBJ2-7, with TRBD2 matching over 8 bases. Unmatched junction bases numbered 8, after V lost 5 bases and J lost 5 bases. This CDR3 is built from 14 residues. Per the germline V gene, CDR1 is SGHTA and CDR2 is FQGNSA. Here the CDR3 reads CASSAGGGEDEQYF. The DNA for the CDR3 is TGTGCCAGCAGCGCCGGGGGGGGAGAGGACGAGCAGTACTTC.

V usage is TRBV29-1 and J usage is TRBJ1-1, with D perhaps matching TRBD1 (5 bases). The CDR3 runs 14 residues. V lost 4 bases to trimming and J lost 4 bases, with 16 bases between them. The germline V gene has CDR1 SQVTM and CDR2 ANQGSEA. The CDR3 DNA reads as TGCAGCGTTGGAGCCCCCGGGGGGGGCACTGAAGCTTTCTTT. Its protein is CSVGAPGGGTEAFF.

The chain combines TRBV29-1 with TRBJ2-1; 9 positions match TRBD1. Trimming removed 6 bases from V and 5 bases from J; junction bases left unmatched: 5. This CDR3 contains 13 residues. Germline CDR1 SQVTM, CDR2 ANQGSEA. In DNA form, the CDR3 reads TGCAGCGTCCGGGACAGGGCCGACAATGAGCAGTTCTTC. It translates to CSVRDRADNEQFF.

This chain connects TRBV7-9 to TRBJ2-3, with a tentative D call TRBD2 (6 bases). CDR1 is SEHNR, CDR2 FQNEAQ, per germline (reference sequence). The CDR3 consists of 17 residues. V was clipped by 5 bases and J by 6 bases, with 24 bases between them. CDR3 nucleotide sequence: TGTGCCAGCAGCCCTGGAGGGGTAGCGGCCTTTGGGGATACGCAGTATTTT. Translation gives CASSPGGVAAFGDTQYF.

This clone was counted once. V gene TRBV27 combines with J gene TRBJ2-7; the D is unclear. CDR3 length equals 16 residues. The V and J ends lost 2 bases and 4 bases respectively, with 18 bases between them. Per germline, CDR1 MNHEY and CDR2 SMNVEV (reference sequence). CDR3 nucleotide sequence: TGTGCCAGCAGTTTAGGGCCCACACCTATCCTATACGAGCAGTACTTC. Encoded protein: CASSLGPTPILYEQYF.

The chain employs TRBV19 and TRBJ2-1, with D hard to call. V was trimmed by 3 bases and J by 6 bases, leaving 9 bases between them. This CDR3 has 13 residues. Germline V CDR1 and CDR2: LNHDA, SQIVND (reference sequence). CDR3 region: CASSIGEFNEQFF. CDR3 sequence (DNA): TGTGCCAGTAGTATCGGCGAATTCAATGAGCAGTTCTTC.

The chain carries TRBV6-6 and TRBJ2-5, with D uncertain. The germline V gene encodes CDR1 MNHNY and CDR2 SVGAGI (reference sequence). V dropped 4 bases and J dropped 5 bases, with 11 bases sitting between them. CDR3 length equals 13 residues. CDR3 loop: CASSFYDRETQYF. The CDR3, as DNA: TGTGCCAGCAGTTTCTACGACCGTGAGACCCAGTACTTC.

The chain employs TRBV9 and TRBJ1-2, with D possibly being TRBD1 (6 bases). The V end was cut by 0 bases, the J end by 5 bases, with 14 bases between. The length of the CDR3 is 15 residues. Germline values: CDR1 SGDLS, CDR2 YYNGEE. The CDR3 DNA reads as TGTGCCAGCAGCGTAGGGGCTGAGGGGGATTATGGCTACACCTTC. It is translated as CASSVGAEGDYGYTF.